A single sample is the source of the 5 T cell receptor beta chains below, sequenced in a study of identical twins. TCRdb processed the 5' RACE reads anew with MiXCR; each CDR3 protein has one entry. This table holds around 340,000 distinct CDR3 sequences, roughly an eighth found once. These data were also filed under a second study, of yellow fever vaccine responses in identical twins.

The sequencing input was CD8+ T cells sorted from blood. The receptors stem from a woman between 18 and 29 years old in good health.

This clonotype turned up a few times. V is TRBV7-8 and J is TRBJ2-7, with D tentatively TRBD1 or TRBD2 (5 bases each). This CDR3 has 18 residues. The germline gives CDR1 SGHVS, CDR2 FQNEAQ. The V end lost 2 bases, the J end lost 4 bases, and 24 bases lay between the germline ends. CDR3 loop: CASSLMRAPGATVYEQYF. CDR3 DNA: TGTGCCAGCAGCTTAATGCGCGCCCCCGGGGCTACCGTATACGAGCAGTACTTC.

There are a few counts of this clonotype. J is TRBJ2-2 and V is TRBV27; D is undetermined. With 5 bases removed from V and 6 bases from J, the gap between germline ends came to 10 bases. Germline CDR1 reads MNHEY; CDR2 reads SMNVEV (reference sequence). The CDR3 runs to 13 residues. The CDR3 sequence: CASSDWWAGELFF. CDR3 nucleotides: TGTGCCAGCAGTGATTGGTGGGCCGGGGAGCTGTTTTTT.

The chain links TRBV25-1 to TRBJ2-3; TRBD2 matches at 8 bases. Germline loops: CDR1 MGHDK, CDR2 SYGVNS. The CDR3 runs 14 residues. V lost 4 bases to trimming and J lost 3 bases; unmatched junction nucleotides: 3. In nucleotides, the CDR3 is TGTGCCAGCAGTGTTGTAGCGGGAACAGATACGCAGTATTTT. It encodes CASSVVAGTDTQYF.

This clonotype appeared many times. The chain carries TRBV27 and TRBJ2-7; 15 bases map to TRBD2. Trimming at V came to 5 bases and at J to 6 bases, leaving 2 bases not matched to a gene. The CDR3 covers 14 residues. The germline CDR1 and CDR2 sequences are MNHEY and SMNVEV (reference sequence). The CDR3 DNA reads TGTGCCAGCAGTCCGGGACTAGCGGGAGGCGAGCAGTACTTC. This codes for CASSPGLAGGEQYF.

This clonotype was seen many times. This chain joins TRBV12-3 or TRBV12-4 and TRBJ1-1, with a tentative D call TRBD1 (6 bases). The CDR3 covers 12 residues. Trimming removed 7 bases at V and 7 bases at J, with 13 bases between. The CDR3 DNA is TGTGCCAGCAACGCGGGACAAAGTGAAGCTTTCTTT. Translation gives CASNAGQSEAFF.